A single sample gave rise to the 30 T cell receptor beta chains below, sequenced in a study of T cell responses to AZD1222 COVID-19 vaccine. Sequencing used immunoSEQ multiplex PCR; TCRdb keeps in-frame clones, though not all of them. The sample lists approximately 140,000 clones, around nine tenths occurring once. The sequencing here drew on peripheral blood, taken on day 0 of MenACWY control vaccination. The receptors stem from an adult in good health.

This clone has more than one count but fewer than ten. The chain uses TRBV4-1 and TRBJ1-2; D might be TRBD1 (6 bases). Trimming took off 3 bases at V and 4 bases at J, with 12 bases between the two ends. The germline gives CDR1 MGHRA, CDR2 YSYEKL. CDR3 length: 14 amino acids. The CDR3 loop reads CASSQEQGTYGYTF. The CDR3 bases are TGCGCCAGCAGCCAGGAACAGGGTACCTATGGCTACACCTTC.

The chain combines TRBV7-3 with TRBJ2-3, with D perhaps matching TRBD2 (5 bases). The CDR3 runs to 13 residues. Trimming pared 3 bases from V and 4 bases from J, leaving 8 bases between. CDR1 is SGHTA and CDR2 is FQGTGA in the germline V gene. For the CDR3, the DNA is TGTGCCAGCAGCTTCGGACTGTCAGATACGCAGTATTTT. Translating gives CASSFGLSDTQYF.

This clone has just one count. The chain couples TRBV4-1 to TRBJ1-4; D is perhaps TRBD1 (5 bases). The CDR3 is 16 residues long. Germline V gene lookup returns CDR1 MGHRA and CDR2 YSYEKL. V was trimmed by 3 bases and J by 1 base, leaving 12 bases between them. The DNA for the CDR3 is TGCGCCAGCAGCCAGGGAATACAGGAAACTAATGAAAAACTGTTTTTT. This codes for CASSQGIQETNEKLFF.

The chain combines TRBV5-1 with TRBJ2-3, with a weak D call TRBD2 (6 bases). This CDR3 is 16 amino acids long. Germline V gene data show CDR1 as SGHRS and CDR2 as YFSETQ. V was cut by 3 bases and J by 2 bases, with 16 bases left in between. Here the CDR3 reads CASSYTGTGATDTQYF. The CDR3 nucleotides are TGCGCCAGCAGCTACACCGGGACGGGAGCCACAGATACGCAGTATTTT.

The rearrangement uses TRBV7-9 and TRBJ1-2; 7 bases map to TRBD1. This CDR3 spans 16 amino acids. Losses at the gene ends were 3 bases for V and 4 bases for J; bases not matched to a gene: 11. The germline V gene encodes CDR1 SEHNR and CDR2 FQNEAQ (reference sequence). This chain's CDR3 is CASSFTGTALAYGYTF. The CDR3 DNA reads as TGTGCCAGCAGCTTTACCGGGACAGCGCTAGCCTATGGCTACACCTTC.

The chain joins TRBV9 to TRBJ1-2, with 7 bases fitting TRBD1. CDR1 is SGDLS, CDR2 YYNGEE, per germline. Trimming cost V 4 bases and J 8 bases; bases outside gene matches: 5. The CDR3 is made up of 12 amino acids. The CDR3 DNA reads as TGTGCCAGCAGCACCCGGGACAGCGGCTACACCTTC. This gives the protein CASSTRDSGYTF.

V is TRBV6-5 and J is TRBJ1-1; no clear D. Germline V gives CDR1 MNHEY, CDR2 SVGAGI. The CDR3 has 12 residues. V was shortened by 4 bases and J by 7 bases, with 10 bases between the two germline ends. The chain's CDR3 is CASSFAGFEAFF. The CDR3 bases are TGTGCCAGCAGTTTTGCGGGATTTGAAGCTTTCTTT.

The V gene is TRBV6-1, the J gene TRBJ2-7; the D gene could be TRBD1 or TRBD2 (5 bases each). Per the germline V gene, CDR1 is MNHNS and CDR2 is SASEGT. Deletions cut 3 bases from V and 2 bases from J, with 17 bases between. CDR3 length: 16 residues. CDR3 sequence: CASSESLGAAAYEQYF. CDR3 nucleotides: TGTGCCAGCAGTGAGTCACTCGGGGCAGCGGCCTACGAGCAGTACTTC.

The chain has TRBV9 and TRBJ1-1; D perhaps matches TRBD1 (6 bases). Germline V CDR1 and CDR2: SGDLS, YYNGEE. The CDR3 covers 14 residues. Trimming removed 4 bases at V and 3 bases at J, with 13 bases between. The CDR3 loop is CASSPHRADTEAFF. In DNA, the CDR3 is TGTGCCAGCAGCCCACACAGGGCGGACACTGAAGCTTTCTTT.

V usage is TRBV28 and J usage is TRBJ1-5, with D tentatively TRBD1 (5 bases). This CDR3 contains 14 residues. Germline CDR1 and CDR2: MDHEN and SYDVKM. The germline V and J ends were trimmed by 6 bases and 9 bases, with 18 bases remaining between them. The CDR3 DNA sequence: TGTGCCAGCAGCCGGACGGCCCCGGGGCGGCCCCAGCATTTT. This encodes CASSRTAPGRPQHF.

The V and J genes are TRBV7-3 and TRBJ1-2, with TRBD1 as a possible D gene (5 bases). Looked up from germline, CDR1 is SGHTA and CDR2 is FQGTGA. The CDR3 has 14 residues. The V gene lost 5 bases and the J gene lost 4 bases, with 14 bases spanning the gap. CDR3 sequence: CASSPGGSGYGYTF. As DNA, the CDR3 is TGTGCCAGCAGCCCTGGGGGTAGCGGCTATGGCTACACCTTC.

The chain joins TRBV11-2 to TRBJ1-1, with D possibly TRBD1 on 6 matching bases. Trimming removed 6 bases at V and 2 bases at J, with 16 bases between. Germline lookup yields CDR1 SGHAT and CDR2 FQNNGV. The CDR3 runs 15 residues. In nucleotides, the CDR3 is TGTGCCAGCAGTCCCGGGGGCAGGCTCAACACTGAAGCTTTCTTT. This translates into CASSPGGRLNTEAFF.

The rearrangement links TRBV5-1 to TRBJ1-4, with unresolved D. CDR1 is SGHRS and CDR2 is YFSETQ in the germline V gene. V was clipped by 4 bases and J by 3 bases, with 13 bases between them. This CDR3 has 15 amino acids. The CDR3 is CASSLYLRPNEKLFF. CDR3 in DNA: TGCGCCAGCAGCCTTTACCTGCGACCTAATGAAAAACTGTTTTTT.

The rearrangement links TRBV5-5 to TRBJ1-2; TRBD1 matches 7 bases. This CDR3 comprises 14 residues. The germline V gene encodes CDR1 SGHKS and CDR2 YYEKEE (reference sequence). Trimming removed 4 bases from V and 3 bases from J; junction bases left unmatched: 6. The CDR3: CASSANRGDYGYTF. The CDR3 bases are TGTGCCAGCAGCGCCAACAGGGGCGACTATGGCTACACCTTC.

The rearrangement joins TRBV7-9 to TRBJ2-7, with TRBD1 identical over 8 bases. Germline-derived CDR1 and CDR2 are SEHNR and FQNEAQ (reference sequence). Losses at the gene ends were 8 bases for V and 4 bases for J; bases not matched to a gene: 7. The CDR3 sequence is 13 residues long. The CDR3 region has the DNA TGTGCCAGCGGGCGGACAGGGAAGTACGAGCAGTACTTC. It yields the protein CASGRTGKYEQYF.

V gene TRBV6-5 combines with J gene TRBJ1-6; the D gene is possibly TRBD1 (6 bases). V shed 6 bases and J shed 9 bases, with 12 bases lying between them. CDR3 size: 13 residues. CDR1 is MNHEY and CDR2 is SVGAGI in the germline V gene. The CDR3 is CASRRGGVSPLHF. The CDR3 DNA is TGTGCCAGCAGGAGGGGGGGGGTTTCACCCCTCCACTTT.

The chain combines TRBV5-1 with TRBJ2-7, with D possibly being TRBD2 (5 bases). Germline V gene lookup returns CDR1 SGHRS and CDR2 YFSETQ. The V gene lost 0 bases and the J gene lost 0 bases, with 19 bases spanning the gap. The CDR3 runs to 18 residues. The CDR3 region is CASSLVGPETGISYEQYF. CDR3 sequence (DNA): TGCGCCAGCAGCTTGGTAGGCCCTGAAACCGGGATCTCCTACGAGCAGTACTTC.

V usage is TRBV19 and J usage is TRBJ1-1; maybe TRBD1 (6 bases). The CDR3 is 15 residues long. The V and J ends lost 7 bases and 5 bases respectively, with 20 bases between them. CDR1 LNHDA and CDR2 SQIVND come from the germline V gene (reference sequence). The CDR3 sequence: CASTPTTGVWTEAFF. Written as DNA, the CDR3 is TGTGCCAGTACCCCGACGACAGGAGTCTGGACTGAAGCTTTCTTT.

The chain combines TRBV7-9 with TRBJ1-1; the D gene is possibly TRBD1 (5 bases). The V and J ends lost 5 bases and 6 bases respectively, with 16 bases between them. Germline-derived CDR1 and CDR2 are SEHNR and FQNEAQ (reference sequence). This CDR3 is 14 amino acids long. The CDR3 here is CASSPGRGDSEAFF. CDR3 in DNA: TGTGCCAGCAGCCCAGGACGGGGGGATTCTGAAGCTTTCTTT. The full variable domain, its missing parts supplied by reference TRBV7-9 and TRBJ1-1, is DTGVSQNPRHKITKRGQNVTFRCDPISEHNRLYWYRQTLGQGPEFLTYFQNEAQLEKSRLLSDRFSAERPKGSFSTLEIQRTEQGDSAMYLCASSPGRGDSEAFFGQGTRLTVV.

The chain combines TRBV6-5 with TRBJ2-3; D gene uncertain. V was pared by 5 bases and J by 2 bases, with 11 bases between. The germline CDR1 and CDR2 sequences are MNHEY and SVGAGI. This CDR3 is built from 14 residues. The CDR3 DNA is TGTGCCAGCAGTCGGGTGTCCTCCACAGATACGCAGTATTTT. Protein sequence: CASSRVSSTDTQYF.

The chain couples TRBV27 to TRBJ2-1; possible D gene TRBD1, 5 bases. V gave up 5 bases and J gave up 5 bases, with 13 bases separating them. Germline V gene data show CDR1 as MNHEY and CDR2 as SMNVEV (reference sequence). CDR3 size: 14 residues. The DNA of the CDR3 is TGTGCCAGCAGTGGGCTAAAGGGGCACAATGAGCAGTTCTTC. As protein: CASSGLKGHNEQFF.

Only a few counts were recorded for this clone. J is TRBJ1-2 and V is TRBV9; no reliable D call. V lost 4 bases and J lost 0, with 13 bases in between. The CDR3 extends over 15 amino acids. Germline V gene data show CDR1 as SGDLS and CDR2 as YYNGEE. Here the CDR3 DNA reads TGTGCCAGCAGCCCTGGCGGGCCAGCTAACTATGGCTACACCTTC. The encoded protein is CASSPGGPANYGYTF. The full variable domain, with the rest looked up from reference TRBV9 and TRBJ1-2, is DSGVTQTPKHLITATGQRVTLRCSPRSGDLSVYWYQQSLDQGLQFLIQYYNGEERAKGNILERFSAQQFPDLHSELNLSSLELGDSALYFCASSPGGPANYGYTFGSGTRLTVV.

V gene TRBV12-3 or TRBV12-4 combines with J gene TRBJ2-7, with no clear D. V lost 4 bases and J lost 0, with 7 bases in between. This CDR3 contains 13 residues. Here the CDR3 DNA reads TGTGCCAGCAGTTCTCAGATCTCCTACGAGCAGTACTTC. Translating gives CASSSQISYEQYF.

The chain recombines TRBV20-1 with TRBJ2-3; D perhaps matches TRBD2 (6 bases). Trimming removed 6 bases at V and 7 bases at J, with 11 bases between. This CDR3 comprises 11 residues. Germline loops: CDR1 DFQATT, CDR2 SNEGSKA (reference sequence). As DNA, the CDR3 is TGCAGTGCAAGGGACTCCCATACGCAGTATTTT. It is translated as CSARDSHTQYF.

Only one count was recorded for this clone. The rearrangement links TRBV11-1 to TRBJ1-1; D uncertain. CDR1 is SGHAT, CDR2 FQDESV, per germline (reference sequence). The CDR3 spans 15 residues. V lost 1 base and J lost 3, with 12 bases in between. CDR3 region: CASSLGVGADTEAFF. The CDR3 DNA is TGTGCCAGCAGCTTAGGGGTAGGAGCGGACACTGAAGCTTTCTTT.

The chain joins TRBV6-4 to TRBJ1-3; D not certain. The V and J ends lost 0 bases and 0 bases respectively, with 9 bases between them. Germline loops: CDR1 MRHNA, CDR2 SNTAGT. The CDR3 contains 16 residues. Here the CDR3 reads CASSDSEDPSGNTIYF. The CDR3 DNA reads TGTGCCAGCAGTGACTCGGAGGACCCCTCTGGAAACACCATATATTTT.

The chain joins TRBV30 to TRBJ2-2; D possibly corresponds to TRBD2 (5 bases). The CDR3 contains 14 residues. CDR1 and CDR2 from the germline V gene are GTSNPN and SVGIG (reference sequence). V was cut by 0 bases and J by 5 bases, with 10 bases left in between. The CDR3 DNA is TGTGCCTGGAGTGTGGGTGGAGGAACCGGGGAGCTGTTTTTT. As protein: CAWSVGGGTGELFF.

CDR3 residues: CASSELGHSSSNQPQHF. CDR3 DNA sequence: TGTGCCAGCAGTGAACTTGGACATTCATCTAGCAATCAGCCCCAGCATTTT. J is TRBJ1-5 and V is TRBV6-1; tentative D call: TRBD1 (5 bases). Trimming stripped 2 bases from V and 0 bases from J, with 14 bases between. Germline V gene sequence: CDR1 MNHNS, CDR2 SASEGT. The CDR3 has 17 residues.

This sequence joins TRBV3-1 (or the pseudogene TRBV3-2) and TRBJ2-2, with TRBD1 matching over 9 bases. Germline V gene sequence: CDR1 LGHDT, CDR2 YNNKEL (reference sequence). CDR3 size: 15 residues. The J segment lost 6 bases and the V segment lost 5 bases, leaving 7 bases of the junction unmatched. DNA for the CDR3: TGTGCCAGCAGCATCGGGGACAGGGAGGCCGGGGAGCTGTTTTTT. As protein: CASSIGDREAGELFF.

This clone was observed a few times. The chain joins TRBV4-2 to TRBJ1-4; D ambiguous. The CDR3 has 15 amino acids. CDR1 is LGHNA, CDR2 YNFKEQ, per germline. V lost 1 base and J 0 bases, leaving 6 bases between the germline ends. The CDR3 DNA is TGTGCCAGCAGCCAAGTGGGCTCAACTAATGAAAAACTGTTTTTT. Translation gives CASSQVGSTNEKLFF.